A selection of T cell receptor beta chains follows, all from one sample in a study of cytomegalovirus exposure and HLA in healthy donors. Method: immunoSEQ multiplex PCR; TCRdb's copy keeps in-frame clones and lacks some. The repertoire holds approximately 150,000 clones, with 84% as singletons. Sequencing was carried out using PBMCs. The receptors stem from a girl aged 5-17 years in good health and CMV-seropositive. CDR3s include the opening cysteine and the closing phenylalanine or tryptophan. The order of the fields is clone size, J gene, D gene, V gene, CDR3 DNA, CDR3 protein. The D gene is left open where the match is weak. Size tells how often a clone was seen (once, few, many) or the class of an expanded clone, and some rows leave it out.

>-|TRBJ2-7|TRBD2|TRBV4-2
TGTGCCAGCAGCCAGGCAATAGCGGGGGGATTCTACGAGCAGTACTTC
CASSQAIAGGFYEQYF
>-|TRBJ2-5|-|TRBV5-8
TGTGCCAGCCCCCTAGGATTCCAAGAGACCCAGTACTTC
CASPLGFQETQYF
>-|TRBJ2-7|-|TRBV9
TGTGCCAGCAGCCCTCGGCCCCTCGGGGAGCAGTACTTC
CASSPRPLGEQYF
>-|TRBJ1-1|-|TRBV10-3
TGTGCCATCAAATGGGATGGGGGCAGGGGAGCTTTCTTT
CAIKWDGGRGAFF
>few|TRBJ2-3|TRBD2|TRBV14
TGTGCCAGCAGCCAAGGTCGAAGCGGGGGGGCCAGAGATACGCAGTATTTT
CASSQGRSGGARDTQYF
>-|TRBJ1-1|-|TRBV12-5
TGTGCTAGTGGTTTGGACAGTGTGAACACTGAAGCTTTCTTT
CASGLDSVNTEAFF
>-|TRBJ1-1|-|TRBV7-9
TGTGCCAGCAGCTTCGGGGGGCGGTCCACTGAAGCTTTCTTT
CASSFGGRSTEAFF
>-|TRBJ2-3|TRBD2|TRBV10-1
TGCGCCAGCAGCCTTAGCGGGGGCGGCACAGATACGCAGTATTTT
CASSLSGGGTDTQYF
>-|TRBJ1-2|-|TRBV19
TGTGCCAGTAGTGGCTGGCAGGGCGGCTATGGCTACACCTTC
CASSGWQGGYGYTF
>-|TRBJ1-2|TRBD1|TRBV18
TGTGCCAGCTCACCTTTGGACAGGGCGGATGGCTACACCTTC
CASSPLDRADGYTF
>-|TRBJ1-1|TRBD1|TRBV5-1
TGCGCCAGCAGCCTAGGGACAGGGGGCGATGAAGCTTTCTTT
CASSLGTGGDEAFF
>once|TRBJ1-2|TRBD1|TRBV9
TGTGCCAGCAGCGTAGCGGGGACAGGGGGTGACTATGGCTACACCTTC
CASSVAGTGGDYGYTF
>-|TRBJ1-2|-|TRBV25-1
TGTGCCAGCAGTGAAGGGGGCGGACGACGGAAAGATGGCTACACCTTC
CASSEGGGRRKDGYTF
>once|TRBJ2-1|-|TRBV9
TGTGCCAGCAGCGTTGGGGGGGGCGACTACAATGAGCAGTTCTTC
CASSVGGGDYNEQFF
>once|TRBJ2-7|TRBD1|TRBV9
TGTGCCAGCAGCGGACAGACAGGGGGCGATAATCGACCCCCCTACGAGCAGTACTTC
CASSGQTGGDNRPPYEQYF
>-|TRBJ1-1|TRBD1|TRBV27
TGTGCCAGCAGTTCAGGGGGCACTGAAGCTTTCTTT
CASSSGGTEAFF
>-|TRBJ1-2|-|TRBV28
TGTGCCAGCAGTTTAGAACAGGCCCTGGGCTACACCTTC
CASSLEQALGYTF
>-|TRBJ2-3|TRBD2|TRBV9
TGTGCCAGCACCCGAGAGGCTAGCGGGGCCGGAACGCAGTATTTT
CASTREASGAGTQYF
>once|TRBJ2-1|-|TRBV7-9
TGTGCCAGCAGCCCACGGAGGGGCAGCTCCTACAATGAGCAGTTCTTC
CASSPRRGSSYNEQFF
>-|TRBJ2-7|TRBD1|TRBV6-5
TGTGCCAGCAGTCCCCGGGACAGGGACTACGAGCAGTACTTC
CASSPRDRDYEQYF
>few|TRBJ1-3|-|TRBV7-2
TGTGCCAGCAGCTTAGGACAGAGTGGAAACACCATATATTTT
CASSLGQSGNTIYF
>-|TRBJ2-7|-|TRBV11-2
TGTGCCAGCAGCGAAACCGGGGTTCCCTACGAGCAGTACTTC
CASSETGVPYEQYF
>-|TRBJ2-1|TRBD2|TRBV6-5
TGTGCCAGCAGGCAAACCGGGGGGAGGAATGAGCAGTTCTTC
CASRQTGGRNEQFF
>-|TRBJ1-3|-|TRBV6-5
TGTGCCAGCAGTACAGGGCTGGGGTCTGGAAACACCATATATTTT
CASSTGLGSGNTIYF
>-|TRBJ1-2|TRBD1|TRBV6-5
TGTGCCAGCAGTTCCAGACAGGGCAACTATGGCTACACCTTC
CASSSRQGNYGYTF
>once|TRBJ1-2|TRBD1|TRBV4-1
TGCGCCAGCAGCCTGACAGGGGGTGGCTACACCTTC
CASSLTGGGYTF
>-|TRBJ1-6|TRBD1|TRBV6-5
TGTGCCAGCAGTTACGACAGGGGTCTTGGAACCCTCCACTTT
CASSYDRGLGTLHF
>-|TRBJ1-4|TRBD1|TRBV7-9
TGTGCCAGCAGCACGACCGCCACCTTGGACAGGGGATATGAAAAACTGTTTTTT
CASSTTATLDRGYEKLFF
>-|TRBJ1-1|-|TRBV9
TGTGCCAGCAGCTTGCCGACAGGACCAGATACTGAAGCTTTCTTT
CASSLPTGPDTEAFF
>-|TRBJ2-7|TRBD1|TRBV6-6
TGTGCCAGCAGTACTCTAAGGACAGGGGGGCACGAGCAGTACTTC
CASSTLRTGGHEQYF
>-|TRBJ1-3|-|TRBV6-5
TGTGCCAGCAGTTACGGGAGCTCTGGAAACACCATATATTTT
CASSYGSSGNTIYF
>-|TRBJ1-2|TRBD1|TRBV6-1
TGTGCCAGCAGTGAAGGTTCCGGGACAGCTGGCTACACCTTC
CASSEGSGTAGYTF
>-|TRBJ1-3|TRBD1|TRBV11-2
TGTGCCAGCAGCTCGGGACAGAGCTCTGGAAACACCATATATTTT
CASSSGQSSGNTIYF
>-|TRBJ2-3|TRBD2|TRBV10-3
TGTGCCATCAGTGACGGACTAGCGGGGGGGCTTTTCCCCGATACGCAGTATTTT
CAISDGLAGGLFPDTQYF
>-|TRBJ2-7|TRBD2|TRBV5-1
TGCGCCAGCAGCCTAACAGGCCACGGGACTAAATACTACGAGCAGTACTTC
CASSLTGHGTKYYEQYF
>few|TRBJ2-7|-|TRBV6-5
TGTGCCGTGGGCCTTGCCGCCTACGAGCAGTACTTC
CAVGLAAYEQYF
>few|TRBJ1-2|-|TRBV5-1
TGCGCCAGCAGCTTGGTAGGAGAAGCTAACTATGGCTACACCTTC
CASSLVGEANYGYTF
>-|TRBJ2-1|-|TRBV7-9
TGTGCCAGCAGCTTAGAAGCGGAGCAGTTCTTC
CASSLEAEQFF
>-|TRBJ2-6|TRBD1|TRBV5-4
TGTGCCAGCAGCTCCGGACAGGGGGCGGTTGGGGCCAACGTCCTGACTTTC
CASSSGQGAVGANVLTF
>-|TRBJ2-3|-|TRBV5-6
TGTGCCAGCAGCACTAGTTTACGGGCCGATACGCAGTATTTT
CASSTSLRADTQYF
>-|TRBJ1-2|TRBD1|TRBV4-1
TGCGCCAGCAGCCAATCGACAGGGGCCTTCTATGGCTACACCTTC
CASSQSTGAFYGYTF
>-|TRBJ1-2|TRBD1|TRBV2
TGTGCCAGCAGGTGGCCAACAGGGGATGGGGAGGGCTACACCTTC
CASRWPTGDGEGYTF
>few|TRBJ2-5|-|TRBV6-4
TGTGCCAGCAGTGAAGGGGGGGGGCGCCAAGAGACCCAGTACTTC
CASSEGGGRQETQYF
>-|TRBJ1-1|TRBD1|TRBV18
TGTGCCAGCTCACCAACCCAGGGGGGCACTGAAGCTTTCTTT
CASSPTQGGTEAFF
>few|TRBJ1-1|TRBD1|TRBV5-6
TGTGCCAGCAGCCTGCGAGGGACAGGGGTCACTGAAGCTTTCTTT
CASSLRGTGVTEAFF
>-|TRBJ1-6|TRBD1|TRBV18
TGTGCCAGCTCAAAAGTTCAGGGGGCGGATTCACCCCTCCACTTT
CASSKVQGADSPLHF
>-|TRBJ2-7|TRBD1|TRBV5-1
TGCGCCAGCAGCTTGGGCCGACGAGGACAGGGAGGCTACGAGCAGTACTTC
CASSLGRRGQGGYEQYF
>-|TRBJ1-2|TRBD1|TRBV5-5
TGTGCCAGCAGTAGGGACAGGGCCGACTATGGCTACACCTTC
CASSRDRADYGYTF
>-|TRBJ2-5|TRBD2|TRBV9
TGTGCCAGCAGCGCCGGACTAGCGGGGGGGCGGGAGACCCAGTACTTC
CASSAGLAGGRETQYF
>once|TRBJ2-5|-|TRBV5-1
TGCGCCAGCAGCTTGGTCGGAGCAGAGACCCAGTACTTC
CASSLVGAETQYF
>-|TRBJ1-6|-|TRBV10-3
TGTGCCACCACCGGGAGGCTCTATAATTCACCCCTCCACTTT
CATTGRLYNSPLHF
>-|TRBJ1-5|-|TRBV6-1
TGTGCCAGCAGTGAAGCGACAGCGTATAGCAATCAGCCCCAGCATTTT
CASSEATAYSNQPQHF
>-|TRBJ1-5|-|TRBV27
TGTGCCAGCAGTGTACAGGGTAATCAGCCCCAGCATTTT
CASSVQGNQPQHF
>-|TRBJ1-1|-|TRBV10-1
TGCGCCAGCAGTGAGTCTAGCAGAATGAACACTGAAGCTTTCTTT
CASSESSRMNTEAFF
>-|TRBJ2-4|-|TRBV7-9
TGTGCCAGCAGCTCCCTGGGCAGCATAGCCAAAAACATTCAGTACTTC
CASSSLGSIAKNIQYF